The 27 T cell receptor beta chains presented below share a single source sample, sequenced in a study of Graves' ophthalmopathy and Graves' hyperthyroidism. The study amplified TCR beta CDR3 regions using RNA transcripts. The workflow started with a first-round RT-PCR run with HTBI primers and then moved on to a second-round multiplex PCR. TCRdb reprocessed the multiplex PCR reads via MiXCR and lists one record per CDR3 protein. This table has 170,000 or so distinct CDR3 sequences, 37% appearing once. The sample comprised peripheral blood. These receptors originate from a woman aged 40 to 50 with Graves' ophthalmopathy.

This clonotype was observed a handful of times. The rearrangement joins TRBV2 to TRBJ2-7, with 8 bases lining up with TRBD1. The CDR3 is made up of 15 amino acids. CDR1 is SNHLY, CDR2 FYNNEI, per germline. The ends lost 2 bases at V and 4 bases at J; junction bases unmatched: 7. The CDR3 DNA reads TGTGCCAGCAGTGAAATCCGTCAGGGGGCATACGAGCAGTACTTC. As protein: CASSEIRQGAYEQYF.

This clonotype was seen ten or more times. For the CDR3, the DNA is TGTGCTAGTGGAACCTCCGGGACAGGGGGCACTGAAGCTTTCTTT. Translating it yields CASGTSGTGGTEAFF. The chain recombines TRBV12-5 with TRBJ1-1; the match to TRBD1 covers 11 bases. Germline V gene sequence: CDR1 LGHNT, CDR2 FRNRAP. V shed 6 bases and J 4 bases; nucleotides not matched to a gene: 7. This CDR3 is built from 15 residues.

This chain joins TRBV6-1 and TRBJ2-7; D not certain. This CDR3 region has 14 residues. V shed 4 bases and J shed 5 bases, with 15 bases lying between them. The germline V gene encodes CDR1 MNHNS and CDR2 SASEGT. CDR3: CASSAGPVEDEQYF. The CDR3 nucleotides read TGTGCCAGCAGTGCCGGTCCTGTCGAAGACGAGCAGTACTTC.

This clonotype was recorded only once. The chain uses TRBV6-2 or TRBV6-3 and TRBJ2-1; 14 bases line up with TRBD2. In germline, CDR1 is MNHEY, CDR2 SVGEGT. This CDR3 spans 16 amino acids. The trim removed 10 bases at V and 9 bases at J, leaving 14 bases unmatched. Written as DNA, the CDR3 is TGTGCCACCCACTCCGGGACTAGCGGGAGTAAGGGTGAGCAGTTCTTC. Protein sequence: CATHSGTSGSKGEQFF.

This clonotype was counted at least ten times. The V call is TRBV3-1, the J call TRBJ2-7; D might be TRBD1 or TRBD2, each matching 5 bases. The CDR3 covers 14 residues. Germline CDR1 and CDR2: LGHDT and YNNKEL (reference sequence). The V gene lost 3 bases and the J gene lost 2 bases, with 11 bases spanning the gap. The CDR3 spells CASSQTRGPYEQYF. CDR3 sequence (DNA): TGTGCCAGCAGCCAGACTCGGGGCCCCTACGAGCAGTACTTC.

This clonotype was counted many times. The rearrangement links TRBV7-2 to TRBJ2-2; a possible D gene is TRBD2 (5 bases). This CDR3 spans 15 amino acids. CDR1 is SGHTA and CDR2 is FQGNSA in the germline V gene. Deletions cut 6 bases from V and 6 bases from J, with 17 bases between. The chain's CDR3 is CASSWAGSSAGELFF. The CDR3 region has the DNA TGTGCCAGCAGTTGGGCGGGTTCATCTGCCGGGGAGCTGTTTTTT. Together with reference TRBV7-2 and TRBJ2-2, the CDR3 gives the full variable domain: GAGVSQSPSNKVTEKGKDVELRCDPISGHTALYWYRQSLGQGLEFLIYFQGNSAPDKSGLPSDRFSAERTGGSVSTLTIQRTQQEDSAVYLCASSWAGSSAGELFFGEGSRLTVL.

This clonotype was seen at least ten times. The chain combines TRBV20-1 with TRBJ1-1; maybe TRBD1 (6 bases). This CDR3 region has 14 residues. In germline, CDR1 is DFQATT, CDR2 SNEGSKA (reference sequence). Trimming removed 1 base from V and 2 bases from J, with 11 bases in between. CDR3 loop: CSARVWTDNTEAFF. As DNA, the CDR3 is TGCAGTGCTAGAGTCTGGACAGATAACACTGAAGCTTTCTTT.

This chain links TRBV6-2 or TRBV6-3 with TRBJ1-2; D unclear. Germline loops: CDR1 MNHEY, CDR2 SVGEGT. This CDR3 has 12 residues. V shed 2 bases and J shed 6 bases, with 7 bases lying between them. This CDR3 reads CASSYGVHGYTF. The DNA for the CDR3 is TGTGCCAGCAGTTACGGTGTCCATGGCTACACCTTC.

There are many counts of this clonotype. The chain uses TRBV5-1 and TRBJ1-2; D gene uncertain. The CDR3 spans 14 residues. The V gene's germline CDR1 is SGHRS and CDR2 YFSETQ. V shed 4 bases and J shed 0 bases, with 10 bases lying between them. The CDR3 nucleotides are TGCGCCAGCAGCCCGTTTGACTCTAACTATGGCTACACCTTC. It yields the protein CASSPFDSNYGYTF.

This clonotype came up a few times. The chain employs TRBV12-3 or TRBV12-4 and TRBJ1-1, with D perhaps matching TRBD1 (6 bases). The V end was cut by 0 bases, the J end by 8 bases, with 10 bases between. The CDR3 is 13 residues long. CDR3 in amino acids: CASSLARGEEAFF. The CDR3 DNA follows: TGTGCCAGCAGTTTAGCCAGGGGAGAGGAAGCTTTCTTT.

This clonotype was picked up many times. The rearrangement links TRBV28 to TRBJ1-1; 7 bases match TRBD1. Losses at the gene ends were 6 bases for V and 1 base for J; bases not matched to a gene: 2. The CDR3 loop spans 13 amino acids. In germline, CDR1 is MDHEN, CDR2 SYDVKM. CDR3 sequence (DNA): TGTGCCAGCAGGGGACAGCAGAACACTGAAGCTTTCTTT. As protein: CASRGQQNTEAFF.

This clonotype was seen a few times. The chain recombines TRBV6-5 with TRBJ2-5; TRBD1 agrees at 12 bases. The CDR3 consists of 17 residues. Germline V lookup: CDR1 MNHEY, CDR2 SVGAGI. V was pared by 2 bases and J by 3 bases, with 7 bases of the junction left unmatched. CDR3 protein: CASSYGTGGRKEETQYF. For the CDR3, the DNA is TGTGCCAGCAGTTACGGGACAGGGGGCCGGAAGGAAGAGACCCAGTACTTC.

This clonotype was picked up many times. J is TRBJ2-7 and V is TRBV2; tentatively, D is TRBD2 (6 bases). Germline lookup yields CDR1 SNHLY and CDR2 FYNNEI. V was shortened by 2 bases and J by 2 bases, with 10 bases between the two germline ends. The CDR3 sequence is 14 residues long. For the CDR3, the DNA is TGTGCCAGCAGTGAATCCTTAGCGGCCTACGAGCAGTACTTC. It specifies CASSESLAAYEQYF.

This clonotype showed up many times. The chain employs TRBV19 and TRBJ1-1; 7 bases match TRBD1. The CDR3 covers 14 residues. Losses at the gene ends were 4 bases for V and 6 bases for J; bases not matched to a gene: 8. CDR1 is LNHDA and CDR2 is SQIVND in the germline V gene (reference sequence). The CDR3 DNA follows: TGTGCCAGTAGTACCTCACAGGGGTCAGCTGAAGCTTTCTTT. It translates to CASSTSQGSAEAFF.

Many counts were recorded for this clonotype. This sequence joins TRBV5-1 and TRBJ2-5; the match to TRBD1 covers 9 bases. V gave up 4 bases and J gave up 2 bases; unmatched junction bases: 6. The germline V gene encodes CDR1 SGHRS and CDR2 YFSETQ. The CDR3 loop spans 15 amino acids. The CDR3 sequence: CASSAWTGDQETQYF. In nucleotides, the CDR3 is TGCGCCAGCAGCGCCTGGACAGGGGATCAAGAGACCCAGTACTTC.

This clonotype was counted ten times or more. The rearrangement links TRBV7-8 to TRBJ1-5, with D unresolved. V lost 5 bases and J lost 2, with 10 bases in between. Germline V gene data show CDR1 as SGHVS and CDR2 as FQNEAQ. The CDR3 has 14 amino acids. CDR3 sequence: CASSKAMGNQPQHF. CDR3 DNA: TGTGCCAGCAGCAAAGCTATGGGCAATCAGCCCCAGCATTTT.

This clonotype appeared many times. The rearrangement uses TRBV19 and TRBJ2-5; possibly TRBD1 for D (7 bases). The CDR3 spans 14 residues. The V end lost 4 bases, the J end lost 1 base, and 10 bases lay between the germline ends. The germline V gene has CDR1 LNHDA and CDR2 SQIVND (reference sequence). The CDR3 sequence is CASSRRDSQETQYF. The CDR3 DNA sequence: TGTGCCAGTAGTAGGAGGGACAGCCAAGAGACCCAGTACTTC.

This clonotype was observed at least ten times. The V gene is TRBV20-1, the J gene TRBJ1-5; weak D call: TRBD1 (6 bases). This CDR3 has 12 residues. Trimming left V 2 bases short and J 5 bases short, with 7 bases between. Germline V gene lookup returns CDR1 DFQATT and CDR2 SNEGSKA (reference sequence). CDR3 sequence (DNA): TGCAGTGCTAGAAGGGGGGATCAGCCCCAGCATTTT. Protein sequence: CSARRGDQPQHF.

The chain is built from TRBV5-1 and TRBJ1-2; unclear D gene. This CDR3 has 15 amino acids. Trimming took off 0 bases at V and 2 bases at J, with 11 bases between the two ends. The germline V gene encodes CDR1 SGHRS and CDR2 YFSETQ. Written as DNA, the CDR3 is TGCGCCAGCAGCTTGGCCGACACCCTAAACTATGGCTACACCTTC. Amino acids: CASSLADTLNYGYTF.

This clonotype has a handful of counts. The chain uses TRBV20-1 and TRBJ2-2; a possible D gene is TRBD1 (5 bases). The V gene's germline CDR1 is DFQATT and CDR2 SNEGSKA (reference sequence). Trimming stripped 7 bases from V and 7 bases from J, with 13 bases between. CDR3 length: 12 residues. The CDR3 bases are TGCAGTGGGGCAGGGCAGAACGGGGAGCTGTTTTTT. Translating it yields CSGAGQNGELFF.

This clonotype was recorded at least ten times. The chain employs TRBV20-1 and TRBJ1-1; the match to TRBD1 covers 7 bases. The CDR3 contains 15 residues. Germline CDR1 and CDR2: DFQATT and SNEGSKA (reference sequence). V dropped 3 bases and J dropped 1; count of bases not matched to a gene: 8. CDR3 protein: CSASPAGQRNTEAFF. CDR3 DNA: TGCAGTGCTAGCCCAGCGGGACAGAGGAACACTGAAGCTTTCTTT.

The rearrangement joins TRBV6-2 or TRBV6-3 to TRBJ1-5, with a possible D match to TRBD1 (6 bases). This CDR3 is 15 amino acids long. Germline V lookup: CDR1 MNHEY, CDR2 SVGEGT. V lost 6 bases, J lost 4 bases, and 16 bases lay in between. The DNA of the CDR3 is TGTGCCAGCAGATCAAACAGGGACGTAAATCAGCCCCAGCATTTT. It encodes CASRSNRDVNQPQHF.

This clonotype was counted ten times or more. V usage is TRBV24-1 and J usage is TRBJ2-7; possible D gene TRBD1, 6 bases. CDR1 and CDR2 from the germline V gene are KGHDR and SFDVKD. CDR3 size: 13 residues. With 9 bases removed from V and 4 bases from J, the gap between germline ends came to 15 bases. The CDR3 sequence is CATQRGGSYEQYF. Written as DNA, the CDR3 is TGTGCCACCCAACGAGGGGGTAGTTACGAGCAGTACTTC.

This clonotype has a handful of counts. V and J are TRBV12-3 or TRBV12-4 and TRBJ1-1; D unresolved. The CDR3 totals 13 residues. The ends were cut back, 7 bases at V and 0 bases at J, with 9 bases in the middle. This chain's CDR3 is CASMGFMNTEAFF. The CDR3 DNA sequence: TGTGCCAGCATGGGATTCATGAACACTGAAGCTTTCTTT.

This clonotype was counted ten times or more. The V gene is TRBV20-1, the J gene TRBJ1-5; 10 positions agree with TRBD1. The germline V gene encodes CDR1 DFQATT and CDR2 SNEGSKA (reference sequence). V lost 3 bases to trimming and J lost 3 bases; unmatched junction nucleotides: 5. CDR3 length: 15 amino acids. CDR3 region: CSARGTGAYNQPQHF. In nucleotides, the CDR3 is TGCAGTGCTAGGGGGACAGGGGCGTACAATCAGCCCCAGCATTTT.

This clonotype was seen repeatedly, ten times or more. This chain joins TRBV19 and TRBJ1-2; D is uncertain. Germline V gives CDR1 LNHDA, CDR2 SQIVND (reference sequence). The CDR3 sequence is 13 residues long. Trimming left V 3 bases short and J 2 bases short, with 7 bases between. CDR3 bases: TGTGCCAGTAGTATTGCGAGAAACTATGGCTACACCTTC. Protein product: CASSIARNYGYTF. Full variable domain (remainder filled in from reference TRBV19 and TRBJ1-2): DGGITQSPKYLFRKEGQNVTLSCEQNLNHDAMYWYRQDPGQGLRLIYYSQIVNDFQKGDIAEGYSVSREKKESFPLTVTSAQKNPTAFYLCASSIARNYGYTFGSGTRLTVV.

This clonotype occurred many times. The V call is TRBV11-2, the J call TRBJ2-5, with 8 bases that match TRBD2. The CDR3 is 17 residues long. The trim removed 6 bases at V and 5 bases at J, leaving 17 bases unmatched. Germline lookup yields CDR1 SGHAT and CDR2 FQNNGV. This CDR3 reads CASSLFGSGSGAETQYF. CDR3 bases: TGTGCCAGCAGTCTTTTTGGGAGCGGGAGCGGGGCGGAGACCCAGTACTTC.